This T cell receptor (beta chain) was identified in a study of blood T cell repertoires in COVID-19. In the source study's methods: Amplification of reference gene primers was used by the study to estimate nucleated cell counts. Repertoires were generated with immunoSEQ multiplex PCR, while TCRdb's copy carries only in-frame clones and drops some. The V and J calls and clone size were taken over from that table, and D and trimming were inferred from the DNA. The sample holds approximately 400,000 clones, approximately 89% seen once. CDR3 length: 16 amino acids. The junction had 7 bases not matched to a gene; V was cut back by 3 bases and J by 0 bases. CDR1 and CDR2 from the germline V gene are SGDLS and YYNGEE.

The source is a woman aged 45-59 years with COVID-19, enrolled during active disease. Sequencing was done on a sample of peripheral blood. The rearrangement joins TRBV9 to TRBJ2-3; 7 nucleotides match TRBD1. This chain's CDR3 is CASSAMGQPSTDTQYF. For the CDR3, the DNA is TGTGCCAGCAGCGCCATGGGACAGCCAAGCACAGATACGCAGTATTTT.